The next 25 T cell receptor beta chains were all read from a single sample in a study of blood T cells in healthy people across ages. The authors ran a second PCR of about 6 to 11 cycles using a sample-barcoded 5' primer and a J-beta primer mix. TCRdb fed the 5' RACE reads into MiXCR, producing one record per CDR3 protein. This table holds hundreds of thousands of distinct CDR3 sequences, around 36% found once. Sequencing was carried out using blood. These receptors all come from a man aged 18 to 30 in good health.

This clonotype appeared many times. The rearrangement joins TRBV9 to TRBJ2-1; possibly TRBD1 for D (5 bases). V lost 0 bases and J lost 5, with 12 bases in between. CDR3 length: 15 residues. Looked up from germline, CDR1 is SGDLS and CDR2 is YYNGEE. CDR3 sequence (DNA): TGTGCCAGCAGCGTAGGCCCAGACAGTGACAATGAGCAGTTCTTC. This encodes CASSVGPDSDNEQFF.

The V gene is TRBV5-1, the J gene TRBJ2-5, with 8 bases identical to TRBD1. With the DNA end fitting TRBJ2-7 better, the J assignment may be wrong. Germline V CDR1 and CDR2: SGHRS, YFSETQ. The CDR3 extends over 14 amino acids. As DNA, the CDR3 is TGCGCCAGCAGCTTTAGGGACAGGACCTACGAGCAGTACTTC. Residues: CASSFRDRTYEQYF.

This chain connects TRBV5-1 to TRBJ2-3; D perhaps matches TRBD2 (6 bases). The germline CDR1 and CDR2 sequences are SGHRS and YFSETQ. The CDR3 totals 14 residues. V dropped 6 bases and J dropped 0 bases, with 11 bases sitting between them. CDR3 region: CASKIGGSTDTQYF. The CDR3, as DNA: TGCGCCAGCAAAATCGGAGGGAGCACAGATACGCAGTATTTT.

This clonotype was seen many times. The chain has TRBV20-1 and TRBJ2-5; no clear D gene. CDR1 is DFQATT, CDR2 SNEGSKA, per germline (reference sequence). V was pared by 7 bases and J by 11 bases, with 14 bases between. The CDR3 is 10 residues long. The CDR3 here is CSGAYNEQYF. CDR3 DNA sequence: TGCAGTGGGGCATACAATGAGCAGTACTTC.

At least ten counts were recorded for this clonotype. The chain recombines TRBV12-3 or TRBV12-4 with TRBJ2-7; D is uncertain. CDR3 size: 12 residues. The V gene lost 5 bases and the J gene lost 3 bases, with 8 bases spanning the gap. CDR3 sequence reads: CASSPSLYEQYF. The CDR3 region has the DNA TGTGCCAGCAGTCCAAGTCTCTACGAGCAGTACTTC.

Ten or more counts support this clonotype. V gene TRBV6-5 combines with J gene TRBJ2-7; D is undetermined. With 2 bases removed from V and 1 base from J, the gap between germline ends came to 6 bases. This CDR3 region has 13 residues. Germline CDR1 and CDR2: MNHEY and SVGAGI. The chain's CDR3 is CASSYGQSYEQYF. The CDR3 coding sequence is TGTGCCAGCAGTTACGGCCAGTCCTACGAGCAGTACTTC.

This clonotype was recorded only once. A much more abundant neighbour one base away suggests this may be a read error. The V and J genes are TRBV15 and TRBJ1-2; D unclear. Germline V lookup: CDR1 LNHNV, CDR2 YYDKDF (reference sequence). The CDR3 extends over 12 amino acids. The CDR3 bases are TGTGCCGCCAGCAGAGATAACTATGGCTACACCTTC. Translating gives CAASRDNYGYTF. The variable domain in full, completed from reference TRBV15 and TRBJ1-2, reads DAMVIQNPRYQVTQFGKPVTLSCSQTLNHNVMYWYQQKSSQAPKLLFHYYDKDFNNEADTPDNFQSRRPNTSFCFLDIRSPGLGDTAMYLCAASRDNYGYTFGSGTRLTVV.

V usage is TRBV20-1 and J usage is TRBJ1-4; D not certain. V lost 2 bases and J lost 3, with 13 bases in between. The germline gives CDR1 DFQATT, CDR2 SNEGSKA (reference sequence). CDR3 length: 15 amino acids. CDR3 loop: CSARRFANPNEKLFF. Written as DNA, the CDR3 is TGCAGTGCTAGACGGTTCGCAAACCCTAATGAAAAACTGTTTTTT.

The J gene is TRBJ1-3, the V gene TRBV25-1; 7 nucleotides align to TRBD1. CDR1 is MGHDK, CDR2 SYGVNS, per germline. Unmatched junction bases numbered 3, after V lost 1 base and J lost 0 bases. This CDR3 contains 16 residues. The CDR3 DNA follows: TGTGCCAGCAGTGAATCCAGGGGGAGCTCTGGAAACACCATATATTTT. Its translation is CASSESRGSSGNTIYF. Combining the CDR3 with reference TRBV25-1 and TRBJ1-3 gives the whole variable domain EADIYQTPRYLVIGTGKKITLECSQTMGHDKMYWYQQDPGMELHLIHYSYGVNSTEKGDLSSESTVSRIRTEHFPLTLESARPSHTSQYLCASSESRGSSGNTIYFGEGSWLTVV.

J is TRBJ2-7 and V is TRBV28, with D tentatively TRBD1 or TRBD2 (5 bases each). Trimming shortened V by 5 bases and J by 7 bases, and 27 bases separated the two germline ends. The CDR3 spans 17 residues. Per the germline V gene, CDR1 is MDHEN and CDR2 is SYDVKM. CDR3 sequence reads: CASSPRHRDRPHNEQYF. The CDR3 nucleotides are TGTGCCAGCAGTCCACGCCACCGGGACCGGCCCCACAATGAGCAGTACTTC.

The V call is TRBV10-3, the J call TRBJ2-1; TRBD2 aligns across 10 bases. The end of the DNA fits TRBJ2-7 better, so the J call may be wrong. CDR1 is ENHRY, CDR2 SYGVKD, per germline. The CDR3 length is 15 residues. CDR3 sequence: CAIARTSGLYNEQYF. The CDR3 DNA is TGTGCCATCGCCCGGACTAGCGGACTCTACAATGAGCAGTACTTC.

The gene calls are TRBV13 and TRBJ1-3; no clear D. V was clipped by 5 bases and J by 2 bases, with 10 bases between them. The CDR3 consists of 14 residues. CDR1 and CDR2 (germline): PRHDT, FYEKMQ (reference sequence). The CDR3 sequence is CASSQQEAGNTIYF. The CDR3 DNA follows: TGTGCCAGCAGCCAACAAGAAGCTGGAAACACCATATATTTT.

The rearrangement joins TRBV5-1 to TRBJ2-1, with TRBD2 matching over 7 bases. The germline CDR1 and CDR2 sequences are SGHRS and YFSETQ. This CDR3 is built from 18 residues. V lost 0 bases and J lost 2; bases outside the gene matches: 11. DNA of the CDR3: TGCGCCAGCAGCTTGGCCCCGGGGAGACTAGCCCCCTACAATGAGCAGTTCTTC. The encoded protein is CASSLAPGRLAPYNEQFF.

The V and J genes are TRBV10-3 and TRBJ2-3; D possibly corresponds to TRBD1 (6 bases). CDR1 and CDR2 from the germline V gene are ENHRY and SYGVKD. Trimming cost V 5 bases and J 6 bases, with 21 bases left between them. The CDR3 totals 16 residues. The CDR3 here is CAISSSLQGGGDTQYF. The CDR3 DNA is TGTGCCATCAGTTCATCCTTACAGGGTGGTGGGGATACGCAGTATTTT.

The J gene is TRBJ1-2, the V gene TRBV12-3 or TRBV12-4; TRBD1 agrees at 9 bases. The CDR3 runs 15 residues. With V trimmed by 5 bases and J by 5 bases, 9 bases remained unmatched. The CDR3 region is CASSKQGASLYGYTF. In DNA form, the CDR3 reads TGTGCCAGCAGTAAACAGGGGGCGTCTTTGTATGGCTACACCTTC.

The chain is built from TRBV6-1 and TRBJ2-2; 13 bases line up with TRBD2. Germline assignment: CDR1 MNHNS and CDR2 SASEGT. CDR3 length: 17 residues. The V segment lost 5 bases and the J segment 5 bases; nucleotides outside the gene matches: 8. Here the CDR3 reads CASSRWTSGGLTGELFF. The CDR3 DNA is TGTGCCAGCAGTCGCTGGACTAGCGGGGGCCTTACCGGGGAGCTGTTTTTT.

V usage is TRBV6-5 and J usage is TRBJ1-6, with D perhaps TRBD1 (6 bases). CDR3 size: 14 residues. Trimming pared 4 bases from V and 4 bases from J, leaving 8 bases between. The germline CDR1 and CDR2 sequences are MNHEY and SVGAGI. CDR3 sequence reads: CASSWGAYNSPLHF. In DNA form, the CDR3 reads TGTGCCAGCAGTTGGGGGGCTTATAATTCACCCCTCCACTTT.

This clonotype occurred many times. The V call is TRBV15, the J call TRBJ1-2; TRBD1 matches 7 bases. CDR3 length: 15 amino acids. The junction had 8 bases not matched to a gene; V was cut back by 3 bases and J by 4 bases. Germline CDR1 is LNHNV and CDR2 is YYDKDF (reference sequence). CDR3 residues: CATSSSPGQIYGYTF. CDR3 coding DNA: TGTGCCACCAGCAGTTCCCCGGGACAGATCTATGGCTACACCTTC.

There are a few counts of this clonotype. This CDR3 is CASSLGQGCRAFF. The CDR3 region has the DNA TGTGCCAGCAGTTTAGGTCAGGGCTGTAGAGCTTTCTTT. V usage is TRBV27 and J usage is TRBJ1-1; D might be TRBD1 (5 bases). The CDR3 loop spans 13 amino acids. With 2 bases removed from V and 10 bases from J, the gap between germline ends came to 14 bases. Germline V gene data show CDR1 as MNHEY and CDR2 as SMNVEV (reference sequence).

As concerns this clonotype: A much larger clone lies a single base off, so this may be a read error. The chain combines TRBV4-3 with TRBJ2-4, with D hard to call. CDR3 length: 15 amino acids. Germline-derived CDR1 and CDR2 are LGHNA and YSLEER. CDR3 sequence (DNA): TGCGCCGGCAGCCAAGACTGGGGTACGAGGAACATTCAGTACTTC. Amino acid sequence: CAGSQDWGTRNIQYF.

The V gene is TRBV9, the J gene TRBJ1-4; the match to TRBD1 covers 7 bases. Germline loops: CDR1 SGDLS, CDR2 YYNGEE. This CDR3 contains 15 residues. The V gene end was trimmed by 4 bases and the J gene end by 5 bases; junction bases not matched to a gene: 8. The CDR3 spells CASSPPGTVNEKLFF. The CDR3 DNA is TGTGCCAGCAGCCCTCCCGGGACAGTGAATGAAAAACTGTTTTTT.

There are many counts of this clonotype. CDR3 DNA: TGTGCCAGCAGTGAAGGGGGTGGTAGCTCTGAGCAGTTCTTC. It translates to CASSEGGGSSEQFF. V gene TRBV2 combines with J gene TRBJ2-1; no clear D gene. Trimming cost V 1 base and J 9 bases, with 13 bases left between them. Germline CDR1 SNHLY, CDR2 FYNNEI. The CDR3 consists of 14 residues. Full variable domain (rest looked up from reference TRBV2 and TRBJ2-1): EPEVTQTPSHQVTQMGQEVILRCVPISNHLYFYWYRQILGQKVEFLVSFYNNEISEKSEIFDDQFSVERPDGSNFTLKIRSTKLEDSAMYFCASSEGGGSSEQFFGPGTRLTVL.

This clonotype was seen ten or more times. The chain is built from TRBV12-3 or TRBV12-4 and TRBJ2-3, with D possibly matching TRBD1 (6 bases). The V end lost 7 bases, the J end lost 4 bases, and 15 bases lay between the germline ends. There are 14 residues in the CDR3. The CDR3 sequence is CASTLGGSSDTQYF. CDR3 coding DNA: TGTGCCAGCACCCTAGGGGGTTCCTCAGATACGCAGTATTTT.

The CDR3 is CASREGAYGYTF. The CDR3 DNA sequence: TGTGCCAGCCGAGAGGGGGCCTATGGCTACACCTTC. The chain couples TRBV5-4 to TRBJ1-2, with 7 bases fitting TRBD1. The CDR3 sequence is 12 residues long. The V segment lost 7 bases and the J segment 4 bases; nucleotides outside the gene matches: 4. Germline V gene data show CDR1 as SGHNT and CDR2 as YYREEE (reference sequence).

This clonotype was seen many times. V and J are TRBV7-2 and TRBJ2-1, with D perhaps matching TRBD1 (6 bases). The V end lost 8 bases, the J end lost 0 bases, and 14 bases lay between the germline ends. The CDR3 loop spans 15 amino acids. CDR1 and CDR2 from the germline V gene are SGHTA and FQGNSA. In DNA form, the CDR3 reads TGTGCCAGCGGATGGGGACAAAGCTCCTACAATGAGCAGTTCTTC. Translation gives CASGWGQSSYNEQFF.